These T cell receptor beta chains were read from a single sample in a study of cytomegalovirus exposure and HLA in healthy donors. The table came from immunoSEQ multiplex PCR; TCRdb's copy has only in-frame clones and leaves some out. This sample has 95,000 to 150,000 clones; around three quarters occur once, and the top ten carry about 3%. Source material: PBMCs. The receptors were sampled from a woman aged 40 to 55 in good health and CMV-seropositive. Both conserved end residues are part of each CDR3. The D gene is left open where the match is weak. Not every row has a clone size; where given, it reads once, few, many or a size class.

D gene: .; clone size: .; V gene: TRBV9; J gene: TRBJ1-1; CDR3 DNA: TGTGCCAGCAGCGTAGCTCAGGGTAGTAAAGCTGAAGCTTTCTTT; CDR3 protein: CASSVAQGSKAEAFF
D gene: .; clone size: .; V gene: TRBV7-9; J gene: TRBJ1-2; CDR3 DNA: TGTGCCAGCAGCCCACAGGGAAACTATGGCTACACCTTC; CDR3 protein: CASSPQGNYGYTF
D gene: .; clone size: .; V gene: TRBV7-9; J gene: TRBJ2-7; CDR3 DNA: TGTGCCAGCAGCTCCCCACTAGCCCCCTGGTACGAGCAGTACTTC; CDR3 protein: CASSSPLAPWYEQYF
D gene: TRBD1; clone size: few; V gene: TRBV7-9; J gene: TRBJ1-1; CDR3 DNA: TGTGCCAGCAGCTTCAGGACAGGGGGTTTAACTGAAGCTTTCTTT; CDR3 protein: CASSFRTGGLTEAFF
D gene: .; clone size: .; V gene: TRBV6-6; J gene: TRBJ2-4; CDR3 DNA: TGTGCCAGCAGCTCTACCTCCGGGATTCAGTACTTC; CDR3 protein: CASSSTSGIQYF
D gene: .; clone size: .; V gene: TRBV6-1; J gene: TRBJ1-1; CDR3 DNA: TGTGCCAGCAGGCCCGGGACATCGAACACTGAAGCTTTCTTT; CDR3 protein: CASRPGTSNTEAFF
D gene: .; clone size: .; V gene: TRBV2; J gene: TRBJ1-1; CDR3 DNA: TGTGCCAGCAGGACAGATTCGAACACTGAAGCTTTCTTT; CDR3 protein: CASRTDSNTEAFF
D gene: TRBD2; clone size: .; V gene: TRBV6-5; J gene: TRBJ2-7; CDR3 DNA: TGTGCCAGCAGTTACCGAAGCGGGAGTTACGAGCAGTACTTC; CDR3 protein: CASSYRSGSYEQYF
D gene: TRBD2; clone size: .; V gene: TRBV7-2; J gene: TRBJ2-1; CDR3 DNA: TGTGCCAGCAGCTTAGCAGGGGGACTAGCGGGCGAGCAGTTCTTC; CDR3 protein: CASSLAGGLAGEQFF
D gene: TRBD1; clone size: .; V gene: TRBV7-7; J gene: TRBJ2-5; CDR3 DNA: TGTGCTAGCAGCTTAGCGCCTGGACAGGGAGAGACCCAGTACTTC; CDR3 protein: CASSLAPGQGETQYF
D gene: TRBD2; clone size: .; V gene: TRBV7-6; J gene: TRBJ2-7; CDR3 DNA: TGTGCCAGCAGCCCAGGACTAGCGGAACCCTCCTACGAGCAGTACTTC; CDR3 protein: CASSPGLAEPSYEQYF
D gene: TRBD1; clone size: .; V gene: TRBV10-3; J gene: TRBJ2-2; CDR3 DNA: TGTGCCATCAGCCTCGGGACAGAGAACACCGGGGAGCTGTTTTTT; CDR3 protein: CAISLGTENTGELFF
D gene: .; clone size: .; V gene: TRBV7-2; J gene: TRBJ1-5; CDR3 DNA: TGTGCCAGCAGCTCCCCTAATCAGCCCCAGCATTTT; CDR3 protein: CASSSPNQPQHF
D gene: .; clone size: once; V gene: TRBV7-6; J gene: TRBJ2-7; CDR3 DNA: TGTGCCAGCAGCCAGCTCCCGGGACACAGCTACGAGCAGTACTTC; CDR3 protein: CASSQLPGHSYEQYF
D gene: TRBD2; clone size: .; V gene: TRBV19; J gene: TRBJ2-3; CDR3 DNA: TGTGCCAGTAGTGGGCTAGCGGGAGGAACAGATACGCAGTATTTT; CDR3 protein: CASSGLAGGTDTQYF
D gene: .; clone size: few; V gene: TRBV19; J gene: TRBJ2-7; CDR3 DNA: TGTGCCAGTAGTATAGGCGGCCCAGCTGGGCTAGCGCCTCCTTACGAGCAGTACTTC; CDR3 protein: CASSIGGPAGLAPPYEQYF
D gene: .; clone size: .; V gene: TRBV11-1; J gene: TRBJ2-1; CDR3 DNA: TGTGCCAGTTCCCCCGTAGGGGGTGAGCAGTTCTTC; CDR3 protein: CASSPVGGEQFF
D gene: .; clone size: .; V gene: TRBV30; J gene: TRBJ1-1; CDR3 DNA: TGTGCCTGGAGTGTGTTAATGTCTGAAGCTTTCTTT; CDR3 protein: CAWSVLMSEAFF
D gene: TRBD1; clone size: .; V gene: TRBV7-2; J gene: TRBJ2-5; CDR3 DNA: TGTGCCAGCAGCTTGGGGGACAGGCAAGAGACCCAGTACTTC; CDR3 protein: CASSLGDRQETQYF
D gene: .; clone size: .; V gene: TRBV6-1; J gene: TRBJ2-7; CDR3 DNA: TGTGCCAGCAGTGAACCCGGGGGTGTGGACGAGCAGTACTTC; CDR3 protein: CASSEPGGVDEQYF
D gene: .; clone size: .; V gene: TRBV7-2; J gene: TRBJ1-5; CDR3 DNA: TGTGCCAGCAGCTACGAACGACAGAATCAGCCCCAGCATTTT; CDR3 protein: CASSYERQNQPQHF
D gene: .; clone size: once; V gene: TRBV5-8; J gene: TRBJ1-2; CDR3 DNA: TGTGCCAGCAGCTTGCCGCAGAATAATTATGGCTACACCTTC; CDR3 protein: CASSLPQNNYGYTF
D gene: TRBD2; clone size: .; V gene: TRBV9; J gene: TRBJ2-5; CDR3 DNA: TGTGCCAGCAGCGTAGGACTAGCGGGGGGCGATCGAGAGACCCAGTACTTC; CDR3 protein: CASSVGLAGGDRETQYF
D gene: TRBD2; clone size: .; V gene: TRBV19; J gene: TRBJ2-1; CDR3 DNA: TGTGCCAGTAGCCCACTAGCGGGAGGGCCCAATGAGCAGTTCTTC; CDR3 protein: CASSPLAGGPNEQFF
D gene: TRBD1; clone size: .; V gene: TRBV7-9; J gene: TRBJ1-2; CDR3 DNA: TGTGCCAGCAGCCCACAGGGGGTGGTTGGCTACACCTTC; CDR3 protein: CASSPQGVVGYTF
D gene: .; clone size: .; V gene: TRBV9; J gene: TRBJ2-5; CDR3 DNA: TGTGCCAGCAGCCCACGGGGAGACCCTTACCAAGAGACCCAGTACTTC; CDR3 protein: CASSPRGDPYQETQYF
D gene: .; clone size: .; V gene: TRBV2; J gene: TRBJ1-1; CDR3 DNA: TGTGCCAGCAGTCTGGACAGAAACACTGAAGCTTTCTTT; CDR3 protein: CASSLDRNTEAFF
D gene: TRBD2; clone size: .; V gene: TRBV6-5; J gene: TRBJ2-7; CDR3 DNA: TGTGCCAGCAGTTACTCGGGGGGGAGGGGTGAGCAGTACTTC; CDR3 protein: CASSYSGGRGEQYF
D gene: .; clone size: few; V gene: TRBV7-2; J gene: TRBJ2-5; CDR3 DNA: TGTGCCAGCGCAACTCAGCGGGTTCGGCAAGAGACCCAGTACTTC; CDR3 protein: CASATQRVRQETQYF
D gene: TRBD1; clone size: .; V gene: TRBV25-1; J gene: TRBJ2-7; CDR3 DNA: TGTGCCAGCAGTCGAGGGGGCGATTACGAGCAGTACTTC; CDR3 protein: CASSRGGDYEQYF
D gene: TRBD1; clone size: .; V gene: TRBV6-5; J gene: TRBJ2-7; CDR3 DNA: TGTGCCAGCAGAGTAACGGGACAGGGAAGTCGCGAGCAGTACTTC; CDR3 protein: CASRVTGQGSREQYF
D gene: TRBD1; clone size: .; V gene: TRBV6-6; J gene: TRBJ1-6; CDR3 DNA: TGTGCCGGCCGGGACAGGGTAGCTAATTCACCCCTCCACTTT; CDR3 protein: CAGRDRVANSPLHF